Sequencing of this T cell receptor (beta chain) was carried out in a study of blood T cell repertoires in COVID-19. Methods used by the authors: From reference gene primer amplification, estimates of nucleated cell counts were derived. Measured with immunoSEQ multiplex PCR; TCRdb has only the in-frame clones, and not every one. That table gives V, J and clone size, and the DNA gave D and trimming. The table has some 200,000 clones, around four fifths seen once. The length of the CDR3 is 12 residues. Trimming stripped 0 bases from V and 5 bases from J, with 4 bases between. Germline values: CDR1 MGHRA, CDR2 YSYEKL. Participants' reported clinical history set cohort assignment.

The material sequenced was PBMCs or T cells enriched from blood (not recorded which). The gene calls are TRBV4-1 and TRBJ2-5; D is ambiguous. The sequence came from a man in his forties who had recovered from COVID-19. The DNA of the CDR3 is TGCGCCAGCAGCCAAGAACACGAGACCCAGTACTTC. This sequence encodes CASSQEHETQYF.